The 13 T cell receptor beta chains below all came from one sample that was sequenced in a study of high-grade serous ovarian cancer treatment subgroups. Sequencing was performed with immunoSEQ multiplex PCR; in TCRdb, only in-frame clones are kept and a portion is missing. The sample lists around 870 clones, roughly three quarters occurring once. The tumor samples were collected prior to definitive surgery or chemotherapy. The sequenced sample was tumor tissue. These receptors were collected from a human donor with high-grade serous ovarian cancer.

A remark on this clone: Different DNA sequences within this sample yield the same CDR3. V usage is TRBV4-3 and J usage is TRBJ1-3; D gene ambiguous. With 0 bases removed from V and 4 bases from J, the gap between germline ends came to 13 bases. Germline assignment: CDR1 LGHNA and CDR2 YSLEER. This CDR3 spans 16 amino acids. The CDR3 nucleotides read TGCGCCAGCAGCCAAGATTTGGCCTATCGGGGAAACACCATATATTTT. Translating gives CASSQDLAYRGNTIYF.

The genes are TRBV29-1 and TRBJ2-5, with unresolved D. The V and J ends lost 8 bases and 5 bases respectively, with 12 bases between them. The germline V gene has CDR1 SQVTM and CDR2 ANQGSEA. The CDR3 is 11 residues long. The CDR3 region is CSTAVGETQYF. CDR3 in DNA: TGCAGCACTGCGGTCGGTGAGACCCAGTACTTC.

The J gene is TRBJ2-1, the V gene TRBV7-8; perhaps D is TRBD1 or TRBD2 (5 bases each). With 7 bases removed from V and 0 bases from J, the gap between germline ends came to 16 bases. The CDR3 is made up of 16 amino acids. Germline V CDR1 and CDR2: SGHVS, FQNEAQ. The CDR3 coding sequence is TGTGCCAGCACCCCCCGGGGCCCGAGCTCCTACAATGAGCAGTTCTTC. Translating it yields CASTPRGPSSYNEQFF.

The chain links TRBV7-9 to TRBJ2-7; 7 positions match TRBD2. Per germline, CDR1 SEHNR and CDR2 FQNEAQ (reference sequence). This CDR3 contains 14 residues. The V gene end was trimmed by 8 bases and the J gene end by 1 base; junction bases not matched to a gene: 8. The CDR3 DNA is TGTGCCAGCGGCCGGGGGGACTCTTCCTACGAGCAGTACTTC. Its translation: CASGRGDSSYEQYF.

The chain links TRBV7-3 to TRBJ2-1; 7 positions agree with TRBD2. The CDR3 sequence is 16 residues long. The germline CDR1 and CDR2 sequences are SGHTA and FQGTGA. J gave up 2 bases and V 5 bases, and 9 bases lay outside the gene matches. The CDR3 sequence is CASSRDGGKTYNEQFF. The CDR3, as DNA: TGTGCCAGCAGCCGGGACGGGGGGAAGACCTACAATGAGCAGTTCTTC.

The chain carries TRBV14 and TRBJ1-6, with 8 bases aligning to TRBD1. V trimming: 6 bases; J trimming: 1 base; junction bases outside the gene matches: 5. The length of the CDR3 is 16 residues. CDR1 is SGHDN and CDR2 is FVKESK in the germline V gene. The CDR3 region has the DNA TGTGCCAGCAGGTCAGGGGGCGCATCCTATAATTCACCCCTCCACTTT. Amino acids: CASRSGGASYNSPLHF.

This clone is termed large. The genes are TRBV7-9 and TRBJ2-1, with D possibly matching TRBD1 (5 bases). The CDR3 covers 15 residues. CDR1 is SEHNR, CDR2 FQNEAQ, per germline (reference sequence). V dropped 1 base and J dropped 5 bases, with 12 bases sitting between them. This CDR3 is CASSLGAGWDNEQFF. CDR3 sequence (DNA): TGTGCCAGCAGCTTAGGCGCAGGGTGGGACAATGAGCAGTTCTTC. The entire variable domain, with the rest obtained from reference TRBV7-9 and TRBJ2-1, is as follows: DTGVSQNPRHKITKRGQNVTFRCDPISEHNRLYWYRQTLGQGPEFLTYFQNEAQLEKSRLLSDRFSAERPKGSFSTLEIQRTEQGDSAMYLCASSLGAGWDNEQFFGPGTRLTVL.

Of note for this clone: The same CDR3 is also encoded by other DNA sequences in this sample. V usage is TRBV6-1 and J usage is TRBJ1-3, with a possible D match to TRBD1 (5 bases). Germline CDR1 is MNHNS and CDR2 is SASEGT. The V and J ends lost 1 base and 0 bases respectively, with 7 bases between them. The CDR3 is 15 residues long. The CDR3 reads CASSEDRFSGNTIYF. CDR3 DNA: TGTGCCAGCAGTGAAGACAGGTTCTCTGGAAACACCATATATTTT.

The sample holds one count of this clone. This chain connects TRBV27 to TRBJ2-1; D is ambiguous. V was clipped by 2 bases and J by 8 bases, with 4 bases between them. Germline CDR1 reads MNHEY; CDR2 reads SMNVEV (reference sequence). This CDR3 region has 11 residues. CDR3 in amino acids: CASSLRDEQFF. CDR3 nucleotide sequence: TGTGCCAGCAGTTTACGGGATGAGCAGTTCTTC.

The DNA of the CDR3 is TGTGCCAGCAGTTACCAAGGGGGGGTCGAGCAGTACGTC. This codes for CASSYQGGVEQYV. The chain combines TRBV6-6 with TRBJ2-7, with D possibly TRBD2 on 7 matching bases. In germline, CDR1 is MNHNY, CDR2 SVGAGI (reference sequence). Trimming stripped 2 bases from V and 6 bases from J, with 11 bases between. The CDR3 is 13 residues long.

V is TRBV7-2 and J is TRBJ1-6, with 7 nucleotides matching TRBD1. The germline V gene encodes CDR1 SGHTA and CDR2 FQGNSA. V gave up 5 bases and J gave up 7 bases; unmatched junction bases: 8. CDR3 size: 15 residues. In nucleotides, the CDR3 is TGTGCCAGCAGCGGCGGGGGGGGACAGAATTCACCCCTCCACTTT. The encoded protein is CASSGGGGQNSPLHF.

The rearrangement uses TRBV10-3 and TRBJ1-2; D uncertain. V was cut by 3 bases and J by 4 bases, with 12 bases left in between. The V gene's germline CDR1 is ENHRY and CDR2 SYGVKD. This CDR3 spans 14 amino acids. CDR3 protein: CAISDPRTGYGYTF. As DNA, the CDR3 is TGTGCCATCAGTGATCCCCGGACCGGCTATGGCTACACCTTC.

The DNA for the CDR3 is TGTGCCAGCAGCCCCAGGACAGATTCCTACGAGCAGTACTTC. It is translated as CASSPRTDSYEQYF. The chain uses TRBV7-3 and TRBJ2-7, with D possibly TRBD1 on 6 matching bases. The CDR3 is 14 residues long. The germline gives CDR1 SGHTA, CDR2 FQGTGA. Trimming removed 5 bases from V and 1 base from J, with 12 bases in between.